Presented here are 30 T cell receptor beta chains from one specimen sequenced in a study of T cell responses to AZD1222 COVID-19 vaccine. Only in-frame clones appear in the TCRdb table, and some are missing; sequencing was by immunoSEQ multiplex PCR. The table has approximately 110,000 clones, 80% to 85% seen once; the top ten hold about 9.5%. Sample: peripheral blood, taken on day 0 of AZD1222 vaccination. Receptors were obtained from an adult in good health.

The V and J genes are TRBV9 and TRBJ2-5; 7 bases align to TRBD2. Germline loops: CDR1 SGDLS, CDR2 YYNGEE. This CDR3 has 16 residues. The J segment lost 4 bases and the V segment lost 4 bases, leaving 13 bases of the junction unmatched. The CDR3 reads CASSPRLAAQGETQYF. The DNA of the CDR3 is TGTGCCAGCAGCCCCCGACTAGCCGCGCAAGGAGAGACCCAGTACTTC.

This chain links TRBV27 with TRBJ2-1; 12 bases are a match to TRBD2. J was trimmed by 7 bases and V by 4 bases; bases with no gene match: 5. This CDR3 is 15 amino acids long. The germline V gene encodes CDR1 MNHEY and CDR2 SMNVEV (reference sequence). The CDR3 region is CASSSWTSGTNEQFF. CDR3 in DNA: TGTGCCAGCAGTTCCTGGACTAGCGGGACGAATGAGCAGTTCTTC.

The rearrangement uses TRBV4-3 and TRBJ2-1; weak D call: TRBD2 (5 bases). The V gene lost 0 bases and the J gene lost 2 bases, with 14 bases spanning the gap. The CDR3 has 17 amino acids. Germline-derived CDR1 and CDR2 are LGHNA and YSLEER. DNA of the CDR3: TGCGCCAGCAGCCAAGATGTAGGTAGCGATACCTACAATGAGCAGTTCTTC. This gives the protein CASSQDVGSDTYNEQFF.

V gene TRBV29-1 combines with J gene TRBJ1-5; maybe TRBD1 (5 bases). Trimming took off 4 bases at V and 2 bases at J, with 6 bases between the two ends. The V gene's germline CDR1 is SQVTM and CDR2 ANQGSEA. This CDR3 is 12 amino acids long. CDR3 region: CSVVQGNQPQHF. In DNA, the CDR3 is TGCAGCGTTGTACAGGGCAATCAGCCCCAGCATTTT.

The J gene is TRBJ2-5, the V gene TRBV6-5; no clear D gene. Germline lookup yields CDR1 MNHEY and CDR2 SVGAGI. The CDR3 is 12 amino acids. V was pared by 10 bases and J by 5 bases, with 14 bases between. The CDR3: CATASESETQYF. CDR3 sequence (DNA): TGTGCCACCGCCTCTGAGTCCGAGACCCAGTACTTC.

The sample holds a few counts of this clone. The chain is built from TRBV14 and TRBJ2-7, with D maybe TRBD1 (6 bases). V was pared by 4 bases and J by 4 bases, with 17 bases between. There are 15 residues in the CDR3. CDR1 is SGHDN, CDR2 FVKESK, per germline. In DNA, the CDR3 is TGTGCCAGCAGCCCAGTAGGGACACCCCCGTACGAGCAGTACTTC. Translated, it gives CASSPVGTPPYEQYF. Variable domain in full (rest from reference TRBV14 and TRBJ2-7): EAGVTQFPSHSVIEKGQTVTLRCDPISGHDNLYWYRRVMGKEIKFLLHFVKESKQDESGMPNNRFLAERTGGTYSTLKVQPAELEDSGVYFCASSPVGTPPYEQYFGPGTRLTVT.

The gene calls are TRBV7-9 and TRBJ1-3, with 9 positions matching TRBD1. The germline gives CDR1 SEHNR, CDR2 FQNEAQ (reference sequence). Trimming removed 5 bases from V and 0 bases from J; junction bases left unmatched: 5. This CDR3 is 16 amino acids long. Written as DNA, the CDR3 is TGTGCCAGCAGCGAGACGGGACAGGGCTCTGGAAACACCATATATTTT. It is translated as CASSETGQGSGNTIYF.

CDR3 amino acids: CASNPRQGTDTQYF. The CDR3 coding sequence is TGTGCCAGCAACCCCCGCCAGGGAACAGATACGCAGTATTTT. The J gene is TRBJ2-3, the V gene TRBV6-5, with D tentatively TRBD1 (5 bases). Germline lookup yields CDR1 MNHEY and CDR2 SVGAGI. The CDR3 loop spans 14 amino acids. V was pared by 7 bases and J by 3 bases, with 14 bases between.

V and J are TRBV25-1 and TRBJ1-2; tentatively, D is TRBD1 (6 bases). V was pared by 2 bases and J by 4 bases, with 17 bases between. CDR1 is MGHDK, CDR2 SYGVNS, per germline. The CDR3 consists of 16 residues. CDR3 sequence reads: CASSEVGDRTFYGYTF. CDR3 DNA: TGTGCCAGCAGTGAAGTCGGAGACAGGACCTTCTATGGCTACACCTTC.

The chain combines TRBV7-2 with TRBJ1-2; D call uncertain. This CDR3 is 15 amino acids long. CDR1 and CDR2 from the germline V gene are SGHTA and FQGNSA. V was cut by 1 base and J by 8 bases, with 17 bases left in between. The CDR3 coding sequence is TGTGCCAGCAGCTTAGATCAAGGAGGCGGGGTCGGCTACACCTTC. Translated: CASSLDQGGGVGYTF. The entire variable domain, with the rest obtained from reference TRBV7-2 and TRBJ1-2, is as follows: GAGVSQSPSNKVTEKGKDVELRCDPISGHTALYWYRQSLGQGLEFLIYFQGNSAPDKSGLPSDRFSAERTGGSVSTLTIQRTQQEDSAVYLCASSLDQGGGVGYTFGSGTRLTVV.

The chain uses TRBV3-1 (or the pseudogene TRBV3-2) and TRBJ1-4, with 8 nucleotides matching TRBD1. Germline V gene data show CDR1 as LGHDT and CDR2 as YNNKEL (reference sequence). Unmatched junction bases numbered 8, after V lost 3 bases and J lost 2 bases. The CDR3 length is 17 residues. The CDR3 sequence is CASSQGDRGFTNEKLFF. The DNA of the CDR3 is TGTGCCAGCAGCCAGGGCGACAGGGGATTTACTAATGAAAAACTGTTTTTT.

The chain joins TRBV7-9 to TRBJ2-7, with D possibly matching TRBD1 (6 bases). Per germline, CDR1 SEHNR and CDR2 FQNEAQ (reference sequence). The V end lost 3 bases, the J end lost 0 bases, and 12 bases lay between the germline ends. This CDR3 spans 15 amino acids. The CDR3 sequence is CASSFLGTYSYEQYF. The CDR3 DNA reads TGTGCCAGCAGCTTTCTCGGGACATACTCCTACGAGCAGTACTTC. Using reference TRBV7-9 and TRBJ2-7 for the parts outside the CDR3, the full variable domain is DTGVSQNPRHKITKRGQNVTFRCDPISEHNRLYWYRQTLGQGPEFLTYFQNEAQLEKSRLLSDRFSAERPKGSFSTLEIQRTEQGDSAMYLCASSFLGTYSYEQYFGPGTRLTVT.

This sequence joins TRBV11-2 and TRBJ1-6; no firm D call. CDR1 is SGHAT and CDR2 is FQNNGV in the germline V gene. The ends were cut back, 5 bases at V and 7 bases at J, with 12 bases in the middle. This CDR3 comprises 14 residues. In DNA, the CDR3 is TGTGCCAGCAGCGCCCAAATAGCGAATTCACCCCTCCACTTT. Translation gives CASSAQIANSPLHF. Using reference TRBV11-2 and TRBJ1-6 for the parts outside the CDR3, the full variable domain is EAGVAQSPRYKIIEKRQSVAFWCNPISGHATLYWYQQILGQGPKLLIQFQNNGVVDDSQLPKDRFSAERLKGVDSTLKIQPAKLEDSAVYLCASSAQIANSPLHFGNGTRLTVT.

This chain connects TRBV28 to TRBJ1-2; D perhaps matches TRBD1 (5 bases). The V end lost 6 bases, the J end lost 4 bases, and 15 bases lay between the germline ends. Germline CDR1 and CDR2: MDHEN and SYDVKM. The CDR3 covers 14 residues. CDR3 nucleotide sequence: TGTGCCAGCAGCCAAACCCAGGGAAGCTATGGCTACACCTTC. Protein: CASSQTQGSYGYTF.

The rearrangement uses TRBV6-5 and TRBJ1-5; possibly TRBD1 for D (5 bases). CDR1 and CDR2 from the germline V gene are MNHEY and SVGAGI. The ends were cut back, 6 bases at V and 2 bases at J, with 8 bases in the middle. The CDR3 is 13 residues long. CDR3 coding DNA: TGTGCCAGCAGACGGGACGGCAATCAGCCCCAGCATTTT. Translated: CASRRDGNQPQHF.

The chain employs TRBV7-8 and TRBJ1-1, with D hard to call. Between the trimmed V and J ends, which lost 3 bases and 7 bases, there was a span of 6 bases. The CDR3 loop spans 11 amino acids. Germline CDR1 reads SGHVS; CDR2 reads FQNEAQ. As DNA, the CDR3 is TGTGCCAGCAGCTTGGGGTTTGAAGCTTTCTTT. Its protein is CASSLGFEAFF.

This clone was seen only a few times. The chain joins TRBV5-5 to TRBJ2-5; D call uncertain. This CDR3 comprises 11 residues. Germline assignment: CDR1 SGHKS and CDR2 YYEKEE (reference sequence). V shed 3 bases and J shed 9 bases, with 9 bases lying between them. This CDR3 is CASSWNQAQYF. The CDR3 coding sequence is TGTGCCAGCAGCTGGAACCAGGCCCAGTACTTC.

V usage is TRBV25-1 and J usage is TRBJ2-7; TRBD1 matches 7 bases. V was pared by 5 bases and J by 3 bases, with 7 bases of the junction left unmatched. Per germline, CDR1 MGHDK and CDR2 SYGVNS. The CDR3 consists of 14 residues. CDR3 sequence: CASSRGQAGYEQYF. CDR3 coding DNA: TGTGCCAGCAGTCGAGGACAGGCAGGCTACGAGCAGTACTTC.

The rearrangement uses TRBV27 and TRBJ2-6; tentative D call: TRBD1 (5 bases). Trimming removed 4 bases from V and 1 base from J, with 8 bases in between. CDR1 is MNHEY and CDR2 is SMNVEV in the germline V gene (reference sequence). This CDR3 comprises 15 residues. CDR3 coding DNA: TGTGCCAGCAGTTCGTCAGGGTCTGGGGCCAACGTCCTGACTTTC. This encodes CASSSSGSGANVLTF. The full variable domain, in which reference TRBV27 and TRBJ2-6 provide the parts outside the CDR3, is EAQVTQNPRYLITVTGKKLTVTCSQNMNHEYMSWYRQDPGLGLRQIYYSMNVEVTDKGDVPEGYKVSRKEKRNFPLILESPSPNQTSLYFCASSSSGSGANVLTFGAGSRLTVL.

Note on this clone: The junction shows a germline mismatch at one end, possibly a read error. The chain has TRBV4-2 and TRBJ1-2; 7 bases fit TRBD1. The CDR3 has 15 residues. In germline, CDR1 is LGHNA, CDR2 YNFKEQ. CDR3 nucleotide sequence: TGTGCCAGCAGCCAATCCAAGGGGGCGAACTATGGCTACACCTTT. It yields the protein CASSQSKGANYGYTF.

This rearrangement joins TRBV28 to TRBJ2-1; D perhaps matches TRBD1 (6 bases). The CDR3 is made up of 15 amino acids. The germline CDR1 and CDR2 sequences are MDHEN and SYDVKM. V was pared by 3 bases and J by 0 bases, with 9 bases between. The DNA of the CDR3 is TGTGCCAGCAGTTTGGTGGACAGCTCCTACAATGAGCAGTTCTTC. It encodes CASSLVDSSYNEQFF.

The chain links TRBV25-1 to TRBJ2-7; no definite D call. From germline, CDR1 is MGHDK and CDR2 SYGVNS. The CDR3 has 14 residues. The germline V and J ends were trimmed by 3 bases and 2 bases, with 11 bases remaining between them. CDR3 region: CASSDPRLAYEQYF. DNA for the CDR3: TGTGCCAGCAGTGACCCCCGGTTGGCCTACGAGCAGTACTTC.

This clone is a singleton in its sample. The V and J genes are TRBV9 and TRBJ2-2; D might be TRBD1 (6 bases). CDR1 and CDR2 from the germline V gene are SGDLS and YYNGEE. V lost 0 bases and J 1 base, leaving 13 bases between the germline ends. This CDR3 has 17 amino acids. The CDR3 nucleotides read TGTGCCAGCAGCGTAGTAAGGGGGATCGAGAACACCGGGGAGCTGTTTTTT. As protein: CASSVVRGIENTGELFF.

This clone was detected once. This rearrangement joins TRBV7-6 to TRBJ2-5; perhaps TRBD1 as D (7 bases). V was trimmed by 7 bases and J by 7 bases, leaving 22 bases between them. The germline CDR1 and CDR2 sequences are SGHVS and FNYEAQ. There are 15 residues in the CDR3. The DNA of the CDR3 is TGTGCCAGCAACGTATTAGGAGGGGGCAAAGGGACCCAGTACTTC. Encoded protein: CASNVLGGGKGTQYF.

CDR3 sequence reads: CASSLTTGGAQAFF. Here the CDR3 DNA reads TGTGCCAGCAGTTTAACTACAGGGGGCGCTCAAGCTTTCTTT. The gene calls are TRBV28 and TRBJ1-1, with 9 bases aligning to TRBD1. The ends lost 2 bases at V and 9 bases at J; junction bases unmatched: 7. This CDR3 comprises 14 residues. Germline V gene sequence: CDR1 MDHEN, CDR2 SYDVKM.

The chain links TRBV5-4 to TRBJ1-2, with a weak D call TRBD1 (5 bases). This CDR3 has 14 residues. With 2 bases removed from V and 8 bases from J, the gap between germline ends came to 16 bases. Per germline, CDR1 SGHNT and CDR2 YYREEE (reference sequence). For the CDR3, the DNA is TGTGCCAGCAGCTTCGGGACTATGATTGACGGCTACACCTTC. Its translation is CASSFGTMIDGYTF. Combining the CDR3 with reference TRBV5-4 and TRBJ1-2 gives the whole variable domain ETGVTQSPTHLIKTRGQQVTLRCSSQSGHNTVSWYQQALGQGPQFIFQYYREEENGRGNFPPRFSGLQFPNYSSELNVNALELDDSALYLCASSFGTMIDGYTFGSGTRLTVV.

V usage is TRBV18 and J usage is TRBJ2-2, with 7 bases lining up with TRBD2. This CDR3 has 16 residues. Germline V gives CDR1 KGHSH, CDR2 LQKENI. The V gene end was trimmed by 3 bases and the J gene end by 0 bases; junction bases not matched to a gene: 4. The CDR3 nucleotides are TGTGCCAGCTCACCGCCACTAGCGACGAACACCGGGGAGCTGTTTTTT. Translated: CASSPPLATNTGELFF.

The CDR3 nucleotides are TGTGCCTGGAGTACCCAACCGTGGGGAGGCTATGGCTACACCTTC. Translation: CAWSTQPWGGYGYTF. The rearrangement joins TRBV30 to TRBJ1-2; D gene unclear. CDR3 length: 15 amino acids. CDR1 and CDR2 (germline): GTSNPN, SVGIG (reference sequence). V was trimmed by 2 bases and J by 4 bases, leaving 17 bases between them.

The V gene is TRBV5-1, the J gene TRBJ2-7; 12 bases are a match to TRBD2. The CDR3 sequence is 15 residues long. V trimming: 4 bases; J trimming: 2 bases; junction bases outside the gene matches: 4. Germline CDR1 and CDR2: SGHRS and YFSETQ. CDR3 protein: CASSMTSGGPYEQYF. CDR3 DNA: TGCGCCAGCAGCATGACTAGCGGGGGACCCTACGAGCAGTACTTC.

The chain employs TRBV2 and TRBJ2-4; unclear D gene. The V end was cut by 5 bases, the J end by 0 bases, with 11 bases between. This CDR3 contains 15 residues. The germline V gene has CDR1 SNHLY and CDR2 FYNNEI. In DNA, the CDR3 is TGTGCCAGCAGTTCATCGCAGGTAGCCAAAAACATTCAGTACTTC. Its translation is CASSSSQVAKNIQYF.